The T cell receptor (beta chain) described here comes from a study of T cell responses to AZD1222 COVID-19 vaccine. Findings and limits, study-wide: In a largely white British group with more females than males, clonal diversity was possibly underestimated. Baseline antibody screening turned up just a handful of seropositive AZD1222 recipients. No repertoire was sampled before or during the peak T cell response, only after it.

Germline V CDR1 and CDR2: LNHDA, SQIVND (reference sequence). The V and J ends lost 3 bases and 1 base respectively, with 12 bases between them. The CDR3 is 15 amino acids. On this clone: Its antigen is not identified.

TCRdb's copy holds only in-frame clones and misses some; the assay was immunoSEQ multiplex PCR. Of approximately 110,000 clones listed, roughly 84% were seen once; the top ten hold approximately 19%. The receptor was derived from an adult in good health. This chain joins TRBV19 and TRBJ1-1; D unresolved. The input for sequencing was peripheral blood, taken on day 0 of AZD1222 vaccination. The CDR3 loop is CASSIRSSRNTEAFF. The CDR3 region has the DNA TGTGCCAGTAGTATTAGATCAAGCCGGAACACTGAAGCTTTCTTT.